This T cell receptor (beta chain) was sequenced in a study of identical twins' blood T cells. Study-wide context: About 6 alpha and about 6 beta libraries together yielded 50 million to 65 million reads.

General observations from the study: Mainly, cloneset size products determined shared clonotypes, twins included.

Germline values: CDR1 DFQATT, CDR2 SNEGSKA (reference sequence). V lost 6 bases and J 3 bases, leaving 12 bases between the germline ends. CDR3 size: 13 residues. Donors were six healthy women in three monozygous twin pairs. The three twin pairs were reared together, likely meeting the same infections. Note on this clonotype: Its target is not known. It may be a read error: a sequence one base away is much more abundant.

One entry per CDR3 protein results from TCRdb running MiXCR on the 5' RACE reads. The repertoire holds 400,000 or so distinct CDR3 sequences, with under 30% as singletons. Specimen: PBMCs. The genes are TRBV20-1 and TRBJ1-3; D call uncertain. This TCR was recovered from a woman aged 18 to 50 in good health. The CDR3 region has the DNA TGCAGTGCGGTAGGACTCTATGGAAACACCATATATTTT. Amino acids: CSAVGLYGNTIYF.